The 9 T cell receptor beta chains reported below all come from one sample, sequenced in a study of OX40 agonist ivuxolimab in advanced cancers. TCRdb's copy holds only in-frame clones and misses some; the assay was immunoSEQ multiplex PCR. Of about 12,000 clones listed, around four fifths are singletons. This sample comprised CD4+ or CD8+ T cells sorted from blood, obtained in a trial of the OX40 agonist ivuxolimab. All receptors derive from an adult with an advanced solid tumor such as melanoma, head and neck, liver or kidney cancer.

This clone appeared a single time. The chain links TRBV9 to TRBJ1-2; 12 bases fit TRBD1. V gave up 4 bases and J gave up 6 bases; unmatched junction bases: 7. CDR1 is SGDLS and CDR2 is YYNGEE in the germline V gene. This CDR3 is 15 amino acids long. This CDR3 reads CASSPWDRGQHGYTF. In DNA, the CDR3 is TGTGCCAGCAGCCCGTGGGACAGGGGGCAGCATGGCTACACCTTC.

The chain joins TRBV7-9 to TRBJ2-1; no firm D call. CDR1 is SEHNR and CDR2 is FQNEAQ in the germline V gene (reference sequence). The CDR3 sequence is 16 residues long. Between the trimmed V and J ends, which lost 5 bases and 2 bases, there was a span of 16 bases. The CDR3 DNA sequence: TGTGCCAGCAGCGGTGTCAGGCAGAGCCCCTACAATGAGCAGTTCTTC. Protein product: CASSGVRQSPYNEQFF.

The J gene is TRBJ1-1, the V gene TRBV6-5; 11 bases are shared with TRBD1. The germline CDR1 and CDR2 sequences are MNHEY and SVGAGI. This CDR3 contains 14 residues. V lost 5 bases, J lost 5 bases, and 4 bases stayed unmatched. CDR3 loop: CASSLGTGGTEAFF. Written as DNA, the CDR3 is TGTGCCAGCAGTCTGGGGACAGGGGGAACTGAAGCTTTCTTT.

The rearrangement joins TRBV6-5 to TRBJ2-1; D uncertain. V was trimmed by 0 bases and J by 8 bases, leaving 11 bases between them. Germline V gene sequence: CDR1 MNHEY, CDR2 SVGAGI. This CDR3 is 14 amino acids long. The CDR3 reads CASSYSVARDEQFF. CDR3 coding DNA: TGTGCCAGCAGTTACTCGGTCGCCCGGGATGAGCAGTTCTTC.

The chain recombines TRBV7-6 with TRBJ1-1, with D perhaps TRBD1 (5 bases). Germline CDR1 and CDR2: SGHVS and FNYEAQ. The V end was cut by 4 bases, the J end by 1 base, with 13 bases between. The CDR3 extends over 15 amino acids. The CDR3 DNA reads TGTGCCAGCAGCTCCGGCGCCAGGGAGAACACTGAAGCTTTCTTT. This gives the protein CASSSGARENTEAFF.

Here the CDR3 DNA reads TGTGCCAGCAACCTAGATAGCAGAGTCCACTATAATTCACCCCTCCACTTT. This gives the protein CASNLDSRVHYNSPLHF. The gene calls are TRBV7-2 and TRBJ1-6; D gene ambiguous. The V gene lost 7 bases and the J gene lost 3 bases, with 19 bases spanning the gap. Germline CDR1 is SGHTA and CDR2 is FQGNSA. The CDR3 runs to 17 residues.

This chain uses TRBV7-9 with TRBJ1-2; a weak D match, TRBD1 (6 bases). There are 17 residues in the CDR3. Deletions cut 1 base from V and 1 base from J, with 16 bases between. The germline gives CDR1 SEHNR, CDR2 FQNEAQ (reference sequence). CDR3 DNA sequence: TGTGCCAGCAGCTTAGGAGATGTGGGGGCCCATAACTATGGCTACACCTTC. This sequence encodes CASSLGDVGAHNYGYTF.

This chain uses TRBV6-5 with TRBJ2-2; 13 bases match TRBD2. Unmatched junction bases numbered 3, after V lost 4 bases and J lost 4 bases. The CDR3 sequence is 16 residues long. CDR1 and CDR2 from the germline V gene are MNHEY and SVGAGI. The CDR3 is CASSWTSGGPTGELFF. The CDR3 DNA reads TGTGCCAGCAGTTGGACTAGCGGGGGACCCACCGGGGAGCTGTTTTTT.

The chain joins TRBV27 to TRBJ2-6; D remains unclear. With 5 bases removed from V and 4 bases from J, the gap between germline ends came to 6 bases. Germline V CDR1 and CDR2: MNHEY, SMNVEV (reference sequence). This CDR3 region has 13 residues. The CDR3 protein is CASSPEGANVLTF. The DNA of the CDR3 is TGTGCCAGCAGTCCCGAAGGGGCCAACGTCCTGACTTTC.